The following is a T cell receptor (beta chain) sequence with its context. This sample was taken from a study of control samples from healthy donors and cancer patients. The repertoire was sequenced with immunoSEQ multiplex PCR; TCRdb's copy has only in-frame clones and lacks some. The sample holds about 81,000 clones; 85% to 95% are singletons and the top ten take about 5%. There are 10 residues in the CDR3. The ends were cut back, 3 bases at V and 6 bases at J, with 5 bases in the middle. Germline V lookup: CDR1 SQVTM, CDR2 ANQGSEA. The genes are TRBV29-1 and TRBJ1-1; D gene uncertain. The sequencing input was blood. The clonotype was recovered from a woman between 18 and 29 years old in good health. The DNA of the CDR3 is TGCAGCGTTGACGGATCTGAAGCTTTCTTT. It encodes CSVDGSEAFF.